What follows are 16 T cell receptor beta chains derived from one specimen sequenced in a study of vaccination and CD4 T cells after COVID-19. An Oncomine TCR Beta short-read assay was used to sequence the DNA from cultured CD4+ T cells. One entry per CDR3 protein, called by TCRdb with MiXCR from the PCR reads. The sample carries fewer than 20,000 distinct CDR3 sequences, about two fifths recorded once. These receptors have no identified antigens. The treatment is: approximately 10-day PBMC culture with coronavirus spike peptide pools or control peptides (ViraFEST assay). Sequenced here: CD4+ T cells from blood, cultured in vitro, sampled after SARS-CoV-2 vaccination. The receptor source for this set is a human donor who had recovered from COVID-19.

The CDR3 spells CSARKTGETYEQYF. The DNA of the CDR3 is TGCAGTGCTAGAAAGACAGGGGAAACCTACGAGCAGTACTTC. The J gene is TRBJ2-7, the V gene TRBV20-1; 8 bases are shared with TRBD1. J gave up 2 bases and V 2 bases, and 5 bases lay outside the gene matches. Germline CDR1 is DFQATT and CDR2 is SNEGSKA (reference sequence). The length of the CDR3 is 14 residues.

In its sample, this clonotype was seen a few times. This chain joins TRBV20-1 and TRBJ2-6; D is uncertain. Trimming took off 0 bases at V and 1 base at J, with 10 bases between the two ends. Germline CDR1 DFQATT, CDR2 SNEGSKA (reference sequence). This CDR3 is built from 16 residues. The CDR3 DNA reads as TGCAGTGCTAGAGATGTAGAGGTATCTGGGGCCAACGTCCTGACTTTC. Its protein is CSARDVEVSGANVLTF.

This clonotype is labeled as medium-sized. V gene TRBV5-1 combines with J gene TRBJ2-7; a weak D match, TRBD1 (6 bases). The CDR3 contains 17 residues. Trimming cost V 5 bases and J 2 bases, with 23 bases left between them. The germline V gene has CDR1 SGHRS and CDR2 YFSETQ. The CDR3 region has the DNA TGCGCCAGCAGTTTGACGTTACGGACAGCGTCCCCCTACGAGCAGTACTTC. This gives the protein CASSLTLRTASPYEQYF.

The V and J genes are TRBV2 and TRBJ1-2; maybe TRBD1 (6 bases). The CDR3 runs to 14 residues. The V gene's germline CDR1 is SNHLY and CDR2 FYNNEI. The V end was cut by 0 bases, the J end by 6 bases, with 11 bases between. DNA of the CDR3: TGTGCCAGCAGTGAAGCGGGAGGGGGGCATGGCTACACCTTC. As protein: CASSEAGGGHGYTF.

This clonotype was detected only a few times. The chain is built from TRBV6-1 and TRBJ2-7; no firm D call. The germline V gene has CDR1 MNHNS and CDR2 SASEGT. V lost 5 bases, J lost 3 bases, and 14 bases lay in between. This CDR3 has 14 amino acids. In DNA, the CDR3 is TGTGCCAGCAGTCCCTGGGTCGGAAACTACGAGCAGTACTTC. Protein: CASSPWVGNYEQYF.

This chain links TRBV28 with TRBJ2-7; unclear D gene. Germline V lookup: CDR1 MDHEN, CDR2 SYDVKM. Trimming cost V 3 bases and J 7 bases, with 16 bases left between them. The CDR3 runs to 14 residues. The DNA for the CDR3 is TGTGCCAGCAGTTTTGCCCTTACCCGCTGGGAGCAGTACTTC. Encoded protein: CASSFALTRWEQYF.

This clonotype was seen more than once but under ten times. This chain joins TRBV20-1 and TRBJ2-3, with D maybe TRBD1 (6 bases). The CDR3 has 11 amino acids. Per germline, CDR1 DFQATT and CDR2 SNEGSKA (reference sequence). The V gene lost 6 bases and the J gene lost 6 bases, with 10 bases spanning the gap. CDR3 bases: TGCAGTGCCCAGGGGCTGGATACGCAGTATTTT. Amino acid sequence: CSAQGLDTQYF.

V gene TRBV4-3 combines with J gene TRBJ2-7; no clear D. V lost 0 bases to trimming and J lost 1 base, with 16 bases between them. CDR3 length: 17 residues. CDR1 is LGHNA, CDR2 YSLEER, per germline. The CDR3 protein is CASSQEGWGSVSYEQYF. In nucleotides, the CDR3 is TGCGCCAGCAGCCAAGAAGGGTGGGGTTCCGTATCCTACGAGCAGTACTTC.

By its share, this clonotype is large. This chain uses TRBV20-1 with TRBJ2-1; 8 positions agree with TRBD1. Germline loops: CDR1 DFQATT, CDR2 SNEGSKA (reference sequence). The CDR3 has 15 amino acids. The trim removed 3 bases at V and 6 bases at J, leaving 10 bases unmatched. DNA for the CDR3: TGCAGTGCTAGGATGACAGGGGATGTTGGCAATGAGCAGTTCTTC. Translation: CSARMTGDVGNEQFF.

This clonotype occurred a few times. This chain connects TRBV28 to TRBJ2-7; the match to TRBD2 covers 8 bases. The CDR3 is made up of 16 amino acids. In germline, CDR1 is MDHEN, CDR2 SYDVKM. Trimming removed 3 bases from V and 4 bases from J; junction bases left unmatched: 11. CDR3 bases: TGTGCCAGCAGTTTCGATCGACTACGCGGGAGGTACGAGCAGTACTTC. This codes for CASSFDRLRGRYEQYF.

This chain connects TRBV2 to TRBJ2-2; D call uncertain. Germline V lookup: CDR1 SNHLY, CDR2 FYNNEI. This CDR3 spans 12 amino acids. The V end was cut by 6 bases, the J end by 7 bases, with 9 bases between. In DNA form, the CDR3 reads TGTGCCAGCAGCGTCGACATCGGGGAGCTGTTTTTT. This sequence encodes CASSVDIGELFF.

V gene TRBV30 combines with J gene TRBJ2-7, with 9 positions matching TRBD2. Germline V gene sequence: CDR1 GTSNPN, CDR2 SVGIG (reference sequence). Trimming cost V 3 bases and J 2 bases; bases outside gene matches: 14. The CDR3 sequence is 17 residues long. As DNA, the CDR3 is TGTGCCTGGAGCCCACCCCCAAGACTAGCGGTGACCTACGAGCAGTACTTC. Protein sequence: CAWSPPPRLAVTYEQYF. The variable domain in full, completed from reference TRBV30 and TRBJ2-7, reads SQTIHQWPATLVQPVGSPLSLECTVEGTSNPNLYWYRQAAGRGLQLLFYSVGIGQISSEVPQNLSASRPQDRQFILSSKKLLLSDSGFYLCAWSPPPRLAVTYEQYFGPGTRLTVT.

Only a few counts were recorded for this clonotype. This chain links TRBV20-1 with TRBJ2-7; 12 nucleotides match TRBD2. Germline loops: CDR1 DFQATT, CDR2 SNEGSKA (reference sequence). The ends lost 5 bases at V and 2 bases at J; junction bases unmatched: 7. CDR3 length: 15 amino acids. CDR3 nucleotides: TGCAGTGCTCCGTGGACTAGCGGGGAGACCTACGAGCAGTACTTC. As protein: CSAPWTSGETYEQYF.

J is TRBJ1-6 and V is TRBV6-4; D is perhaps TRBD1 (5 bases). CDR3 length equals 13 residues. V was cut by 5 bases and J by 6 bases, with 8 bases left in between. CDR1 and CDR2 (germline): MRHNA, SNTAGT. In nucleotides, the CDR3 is TGTGCCAGCAGTTCGACAGTTAATTCACCCCTCCACTTT. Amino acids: CASSSTVNSPLHF.

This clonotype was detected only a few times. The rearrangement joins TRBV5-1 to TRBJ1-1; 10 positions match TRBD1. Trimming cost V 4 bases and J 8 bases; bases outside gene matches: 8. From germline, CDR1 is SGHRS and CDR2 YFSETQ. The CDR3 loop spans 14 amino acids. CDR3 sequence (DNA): TGCGCCAGCAGCCCGACAGGGGGCTCTCTAGAAGCTTTCTTT. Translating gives CASSPTGGSLEAFF. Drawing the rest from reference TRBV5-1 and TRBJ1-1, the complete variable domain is KAGVTQTPRYLIKTRGQQVTLSCSPISGHRSVSWYQQTPGQGLQFLFEYFSETQRNKGNFPGRFSGRQFSNSRSEMNVSTLELGDSALYLCASSPTGGSLEAFFGQGTRLTVV.

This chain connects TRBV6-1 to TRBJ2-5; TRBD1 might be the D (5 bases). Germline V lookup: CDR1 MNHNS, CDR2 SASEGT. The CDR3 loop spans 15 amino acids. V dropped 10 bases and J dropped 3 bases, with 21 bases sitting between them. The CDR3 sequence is CATSRPPTDKETQYF. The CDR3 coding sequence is TGTGCCACCTCGCGACCACCGACAGACAAAGAGACCCAGTACTTC.